What follows is one T cell receptor beta chain and its context. Its specificity is not known. This entry is derived from a study of regulatory T cells in long-lasting Graves disease. Overall study: The study counted Graves' disease as persistent given over 5 years of antithyroid drugs and positive TSH receptor antibodies. General study findings and limits: A greater number of public clonotypes (roughly 2,800) was shared by persistent patients than by new patients (about 960).

Indicated time point: persistent/refractory GD, antithyroid drugs over 5 years with positive TRAb. PBMC-extracted RNA yielded the TCR library. The authors built TCR beta libraries using iRepertoire HTBI primers and Arm-PCR of CDR3 regions. Under the authors' procedure: Across samples, around 60 TRBV and more than 13 TRBJ segments were found. TCRdb used MiXCR to reprocess the multiplex PCR reads, holding one entry per CDR3 protein. The V and J calls reflect TCRdb's pipeline rather than the authors' work. The profile shows about 660,000 distinct CDR3 sequences, around 30% of them singletons. Sample: peripheral blood mononuclear cells (PBMCs), taken when the disease was refractory, from a patient treated with antithyroid drugs. The receptor was isolated from a female donor with Graves disease.

The CDR3 spells CASGAGDNEQFF. As DNA, the CDR3 is TGTGCCAGCGGGGCAGGGGACAATGAGCAGTTCTTC. The gene calls are TRBV2 and TRBJ2-1, with D perhaps TRBD1 (6 bases). This CDR3 comprises 12 residues. With 8 bases removed from V and 5 bases from J, the gap between germline ends came to 10 bases. CDR1 is SNHLY, CDR2 FYNNEI, per germline.